This TCR beta chain is from a study of low-dose radiotherapy and immunotherapy resistance in tumors. Primers used for first-strand cDNA, a TRAV- and TRBV-specific set, covered both alpha and beta chains. TCRs were amplified for about 18 PCR cycles with a constant-region primer and V-primer adapter. TCRdb reprocessed the reads via MiXCR and lists one record per CDR3 protein. The table has 70,000 to 90,000 distinct CDR3 sequences, 15% to 20% seen once. Comments on this clonotype: No DNA is shown, since the ends of the CDR3 on it are uncertain; the CDR3 is the one TCRdb lists.

Germline loops: CDR1 DFQATT, CDR2 SNEGSKA (reference sequence). The CDR3 totals 14 residues, both ends included. The time point is: before trial treatment. Nivolumab, ipilimumab, aspirin, low-dose cyclophosphamide and low-dose radiotherapy were given to donors. Material: PBMCs, obtained before treatment. The chain joins TRBV20-1 to TRBJ2-2; whether TRBD2, the table's D call, matches the DNA was not checked. The TCR was taken from a male donor with prostate cancer. CDR3: CSAGLAITGELFFF.